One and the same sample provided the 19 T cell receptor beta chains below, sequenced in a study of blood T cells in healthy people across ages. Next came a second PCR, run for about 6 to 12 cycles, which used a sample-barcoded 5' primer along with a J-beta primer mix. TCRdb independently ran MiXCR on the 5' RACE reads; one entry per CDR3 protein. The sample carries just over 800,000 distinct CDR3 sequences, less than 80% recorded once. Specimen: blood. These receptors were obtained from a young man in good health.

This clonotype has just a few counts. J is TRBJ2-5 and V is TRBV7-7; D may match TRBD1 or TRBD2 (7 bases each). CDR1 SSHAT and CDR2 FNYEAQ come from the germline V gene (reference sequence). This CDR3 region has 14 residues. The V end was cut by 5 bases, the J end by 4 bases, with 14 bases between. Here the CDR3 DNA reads TGTGCCAGCAGCAGCCAGGGGGGGGGAGAGACCCAGTACTTC. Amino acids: CASSSQGGGETQYF.

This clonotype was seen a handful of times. The CDR3 loop is CASSRKVGTSGVDTQYF. For the CDR3, the DNA is TGTGCCAGCAGCCGAAAAGTCGGGACTAGCGGGGTAGATACGCAGTATTTT. The gene calls are TRBV4-2 and TRBJ2-3; 13 nucleotides align to TRBD2. The germline V gene has CDR1 LGHNA and CDR2 YNFKEQ. The length of the CDR3 is 17 residues. With V trimmed by 4 bases and J by 5 bases, 9 bases remained unmatched.

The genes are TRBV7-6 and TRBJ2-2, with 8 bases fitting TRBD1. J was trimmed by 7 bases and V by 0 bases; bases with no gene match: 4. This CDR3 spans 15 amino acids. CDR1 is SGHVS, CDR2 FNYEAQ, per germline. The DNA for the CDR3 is TGTGCCAGCAGCTTAGCCAGGGGGCTTGGCGGGGAGCTGTTTTTT. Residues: CASSLARGLGGELFF.

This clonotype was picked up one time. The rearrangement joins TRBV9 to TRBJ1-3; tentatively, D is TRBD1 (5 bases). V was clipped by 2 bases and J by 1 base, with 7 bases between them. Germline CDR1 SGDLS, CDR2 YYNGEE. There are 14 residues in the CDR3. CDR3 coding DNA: TGTGCCAGCAGCGTGCAGGGTTCTGGAAACACCATATATTTT. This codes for CASSVQGSGNTIYF.

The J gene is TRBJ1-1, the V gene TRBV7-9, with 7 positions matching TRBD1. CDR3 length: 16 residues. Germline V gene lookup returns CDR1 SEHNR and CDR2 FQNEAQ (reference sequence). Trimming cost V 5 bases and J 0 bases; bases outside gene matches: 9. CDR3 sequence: CASSTVAGQMNTEAFF. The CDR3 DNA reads TGTGCCAGCAGCACAGTCGCGGGACAGATGAACACTGAAGCTTTCTTT.

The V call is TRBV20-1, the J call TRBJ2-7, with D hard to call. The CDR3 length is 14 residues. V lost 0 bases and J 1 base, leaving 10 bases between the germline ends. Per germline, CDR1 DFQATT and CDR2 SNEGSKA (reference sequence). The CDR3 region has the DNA TGCAGTGCTAGAGATACGTTTGGATCCTACGAGCAGTACTTC. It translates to CSARDTFGSYEQYF.

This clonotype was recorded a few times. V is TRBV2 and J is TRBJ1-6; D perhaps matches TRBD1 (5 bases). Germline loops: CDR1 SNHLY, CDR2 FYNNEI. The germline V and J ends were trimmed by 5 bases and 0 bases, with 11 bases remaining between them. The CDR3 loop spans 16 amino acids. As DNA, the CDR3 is TGTGCCAGCAGTTGGGAGGGGAGCTCCTATAATTCACCCCTCCACTTT. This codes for CASSWEGSSYNSPLHF.

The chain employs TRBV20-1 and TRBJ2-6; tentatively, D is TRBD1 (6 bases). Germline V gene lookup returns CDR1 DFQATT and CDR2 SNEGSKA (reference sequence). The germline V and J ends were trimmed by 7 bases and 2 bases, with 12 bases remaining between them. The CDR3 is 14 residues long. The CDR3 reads CSVPQGAGANVLTF. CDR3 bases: TGCAGTGTCCCACAGGGCGCTGGGGCCAACGTCCTGACTTTC.

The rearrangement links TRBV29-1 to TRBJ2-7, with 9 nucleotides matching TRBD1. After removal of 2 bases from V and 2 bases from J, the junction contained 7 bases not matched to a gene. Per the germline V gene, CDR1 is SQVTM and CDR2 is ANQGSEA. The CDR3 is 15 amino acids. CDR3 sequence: CSVERRDRATYEQYF. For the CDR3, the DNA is TGCAGCGTTGAACGCCGGGACAGGGCCACCTACGAGCAGTACTTC.

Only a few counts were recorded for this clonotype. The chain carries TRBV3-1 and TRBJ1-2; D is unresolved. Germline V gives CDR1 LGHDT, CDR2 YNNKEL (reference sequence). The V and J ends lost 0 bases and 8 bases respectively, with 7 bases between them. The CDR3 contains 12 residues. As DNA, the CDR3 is TGTGCCAGCAGCCAAGATCTCGGGGGCTACACCTTC. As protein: CASSQDLGGYTF.

The CDR3 DNA follows: TGTGCCAGCAAGGGGGCAGGGGACAACTATGGCTACACCTTC. It encodes CASKGAGDNYGYTF. J is TRBJ1-2 and V is TRBV2; 7 bases align to TRBD1. The V gene end was trimmed by 7 bases and the J gene end by 2 bases; junction bases not matched to a gene: 7. The CDR3 totals 14 residues. CDR1 and CDR2 (germline): SNHLY, FYNNEI. Combining the CDR3 with reference TRBV2 and TRBJ1-2 gives the whole variable domain EPEVTQTPSHQVTQMGQEVILRCVPISNHLYFYWYRQILGQKVEFLVSFYNNEISEKSEIFDDQFSVERPDGSNFTLKIRSTKLEDSAMYFCASKGAGDNYGYTFGSGTRLTVV.

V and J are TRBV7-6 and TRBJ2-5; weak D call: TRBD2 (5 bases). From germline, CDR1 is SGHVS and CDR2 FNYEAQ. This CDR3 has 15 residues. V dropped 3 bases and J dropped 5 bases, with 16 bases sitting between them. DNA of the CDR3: TGTGCCAGCAGCTTTAGCGCACCTCAGTGGGAGACCCAGTACTTC. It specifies CASSFSAPQWETQYF.

CDR3 DNA: TGTGCCAGCAGCCCAACTCCGGACGGGGGTGATGAAGCTTTCTTT. Its translation: CASSPTPDGGDEAFF. The chain links TRBV3-1 to TRBJ1-1; maybe TRBD1 (5 bases). Looked up from germline, CDR1 is LGHDT and CDR2 is YNNKEL (reference sequence). The V end was cut by 4 bases, the J end by 7 bases, with 19 bases between. The CDR3 consists of 15 residues.

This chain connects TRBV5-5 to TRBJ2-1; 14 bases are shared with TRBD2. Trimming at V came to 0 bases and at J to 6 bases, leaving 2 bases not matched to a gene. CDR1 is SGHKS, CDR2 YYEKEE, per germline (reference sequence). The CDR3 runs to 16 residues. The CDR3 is CASSLGGTSGGNEQFF. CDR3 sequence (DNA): TGTGCCAGCAGCTTGGGAGGGACTAGCGGGGGCAATGAGCAGTTCTTC.

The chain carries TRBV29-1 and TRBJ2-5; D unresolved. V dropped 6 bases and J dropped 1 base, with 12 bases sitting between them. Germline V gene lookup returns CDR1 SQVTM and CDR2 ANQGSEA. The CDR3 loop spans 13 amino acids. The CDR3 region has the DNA TGCAGCGTGTCAGAGCAGGTCCAAGAGACCCAGTACTTC. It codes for CSVSEQVQETQYF.

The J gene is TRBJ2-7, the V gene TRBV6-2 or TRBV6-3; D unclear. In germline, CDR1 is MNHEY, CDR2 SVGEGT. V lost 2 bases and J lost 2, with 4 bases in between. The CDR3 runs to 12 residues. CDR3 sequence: CASSYAPYEQYF. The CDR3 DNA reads TGTGCCAGCAGTTACGCCCCCTACGAGCAGTACTTC.

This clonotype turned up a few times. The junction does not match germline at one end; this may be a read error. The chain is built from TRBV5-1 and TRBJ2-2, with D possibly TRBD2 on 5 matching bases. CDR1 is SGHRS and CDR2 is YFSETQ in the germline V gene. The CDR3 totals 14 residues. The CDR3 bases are TGTGCCAGCAGCTTACGGGGGAACACCGGGGAGCTGTTTTTT. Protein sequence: CASSLRGNTGELFF.

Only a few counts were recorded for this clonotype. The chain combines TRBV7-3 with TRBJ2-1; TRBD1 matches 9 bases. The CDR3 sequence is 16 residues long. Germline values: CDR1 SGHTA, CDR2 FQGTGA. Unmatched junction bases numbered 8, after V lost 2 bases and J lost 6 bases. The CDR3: CASSLAGQGIPNEQFF. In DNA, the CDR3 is TGTGCCAGCAGCTTAGCAGGACAGGGGATACCCAATGAGCAGTTCTTC.

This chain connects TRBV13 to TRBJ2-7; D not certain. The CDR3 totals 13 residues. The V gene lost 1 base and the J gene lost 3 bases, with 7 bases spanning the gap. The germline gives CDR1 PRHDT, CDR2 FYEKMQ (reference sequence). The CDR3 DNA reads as TGTGCCAGCAGCTTAGATCGATACTACGAGCAGTACTTC. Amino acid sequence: CASSLDRYYEQYF.